These 31 T cell receptor beta chains were sequenced from one sample in a study of control samples from healthy donors and cancer patients. The method was immunoSEQ multiplex PCR; TCRdb's version includes in-frame clones alone and lacks a portion of them. The data contain roughly 92,000 clones, more than 85% of them singletons. Sequenced input: blood. These TCRs come from a woman between 45 and 65 years old in good health.

The chain employs TRBV19 and TRBJ1-1, with TRBD1 as a possible D gene (5 bases). Germline assignment: CDR1 LNHDA and CDR2 SQIVND (reference sequence). V lost 7 bases and J lost 14, with 20 bases in between. CDR3 length equals 12 residues. The CDR3 sequence: CASTHGHTDPFF. DNA for the CDR3: TGTGCCAGTACCCACGGACATACCGACCCCTTCTTT.

This clone has just a few counts. Other DNA variants within this sample encode the same CDR3. V is TRBV7-3 and J is TRBJ1-1; D remains ambiguous. Trimming removed 1 base from V and 1 base from J, with 4 bases in between. Per the germline V gene, CDR1 is SGHTA and CDR2 is FQGTGA. The CDR3 is 13 amino acids. The CDR3 here is CASSLSANTEAFF. The CDR3 DNA follows: TGTGCCAGCAGCTTAAGTGCGAACACTGAAGCTTTCTTT.

The chain links TRBV7-8 to TRBJ2-7; 11 bases are a match to TRBD2. This CDR3 has 16 residues. In germline, CDR1 is SGHVS, CDR2 FQNEAQ. With V trimmed by 2 bases and J by 3 bases, 6 bases remained unmatched. This CDR3 reads CASSLSRLAGSYEQYF. CDR3 in DNA: TGTGCCAGCAGCTTAAGTAGACTAGCGGGAAGCTACGAGCAGTACTTC.

V usage is TRBV4-2 and J usage is TRBJ1-2; no clear D. Germline CDR1 is LGHNA and CDR2 is YNFKEQ. CDR3 length: 14 residues. V was trimmed by 2 bases and J by 2 bases, leaving 9 bases between them. CDR3 residues: CASSQRTVNYGYTF. The CDR3 DNA follows: TGTGCCAGCAGCCAAAGAACGGTGAACTATGGCTACACCTTC.

The rearrangement links TRBV28 to TRBJ1-2; D possibly corresponds to TRBD1 (6 bases). The CDR3 is 14 residues long. Between the trimmed V and J ends, which lost 5 bases and 6 bases, there was a span of 16 bases. Germline V CDR1 and CDR2: MDHEN, SYDVKM. In DNA form, the CDR3 reads TGTGCCAGCAGTCCACCAACAGGGTTTAATGGCTACACCTTC. Translating it yields CASSPPTGFNGYTF.

The chain combines TRBV25-1 with TRBJ2-7; D possibly corresponds to TRBD1 (5 bases). The CDR3 contains 13 residues. Trimming stripped 0 bases from V and 8 bases from J, with 11 bases between. Looked up from germline, CDR1 is MGHDK and CDR2 is SYGVNS. The CDR3 nucleotides read TGTGCCAGCAGTGAATATGCAGGGTCAAAGCAGTACTTC. Its translation: CASSEYAGSKQYF.

The gene calls are TRBV7-8 and TRBJ1-3; D gene ambiguous. The V end lost 5 bases, the J end lost 0 bases, and 11 bases lay between the germline ends. Germline assignment: CDR1 SGHVS and CDR2 FQNEAQ. The CDR3 runs to 15 residues. CDR3 bases: TGTGCCAGCAGCCCACACAGAGGCTCTGGAAACACCATATATTTT. Protein sequence: CASSPHRGSGNTIYF.

V is TRBV29-1 and J is TRBJ1-1, with D perhaps TRBD1 (5 bases). Deletions cut 5 bases from V and 2 bases from J, with 12 bases between. The CDR3 has 13 amino acids. Germline loops: CDR1 SQVTM, CDR2 ANQGSEA. The CDR3: CSVSFDSNTEAFF. The CDR3 DNA follows: TGCAGCGTTTCCTTCGACAGTAACACTGAAGCTTTCTTT.

The table lists this clone with a few counts. CDR3 bases: TGTGCCAGCAGTCCGGGACAGCTTTATGGCTACACCTTC. Its translation: CASSPGQLYGYTF. This chain joins TRBV6-2 or TRBV6-3 and TRBJ1-2, with 7 nucleotides matching TRBD1. Germline V gives CDR1 MNHEY, CDR2 SVGEGT. The CDR3 loop spans 13 amino acids. After removal of 5 bases from V and 5 bases from J, the junction contained 5 bases not matched to a gene.

This clone was observed a single time. The V and J genes are TRBV25-1 and TRBJ2-1; D uncertain. V was cut by 4 bases and J by 10 bases, with 11 bases left in between. Germline V gives CDR1 MGHDK, CDR2 SYGVNS. There are 12 residues in the CDR3. The CDR3 spells CASSGTVVEQFF. CDR3 bases: TGTGCCAGCAGTGGGACCGTCGTCGAGCAGTTCTTC.

This rearrangement joins TRBV5-4 to TRBJ1-6, with D unclear. This CDR3 comprises 14 residues. CDR1 is SGHNT, CDR2 YYREEE, per germline (reference sequence). V dropped 0 bases and J dropped 5 bases, with 6 bases sitting between them. The CDR3 region is CASSLGHHNSPLHF. The CDR3 nucleotides are TGTGCCAGCAGCTTGGGACATCATAATTCACCCCTCCACTTT.

The CDR3 coding sequence is TGCGCCAGCTCCTCCAAAGGAACAATCCCCTTTGTGGGCTATGGCTACACCTTC. It is translated as CASSSKGTIPFVGYGYTF. The rearrangement links TRBV4-1 to TRBJ1-2; D unresolved. With 8 bases removed from V and 4 bases from J, the gap between germline ends came to 29 bases. The germline CDR1 and CDR2 sequences are MGHRA and YSYEKL. There are 18 residues in the CDR3.

As regards this clone: This CDR3 is also generated by other DNA sequences in the sample. The chain employs TRBV11-3 and TRBJ2-6, with D perhaps matching TRBD2 (6 bases). Trimming stripped 5 bases from V and 4 bases from J, with 15 bases between. CDR3 length: 16 residues. In germline, CDR1 is SGHNT, CDR2 YENEEA. This CDR3 is CASSNRGGAGANVLTF. CDR3 DNA sequence: TGTGCCAGCAGCAATAGGGGCGGGGCGGGGGCCAACGTCCTGACTTTC. Combining the CDR3 with reference TRBV11-3 and TRBJ2-6 gives the whole variable domain EAGVVQSPRYKIIEKKQPVAFWCNPISGHNTLYWYLQNLGQGPELLIRYENEEAVDDSQLPKDRFSAERLKGVDSTLKIQPAELGDSAVYLCASSNRGGAGANVLTFGAGSRLTVL.

The chain carries TRBV27 and TRBJ2-3; no firm D call. V gave up 0 bases and J gave up 3 bases, with 10 bases separating them. This CDR3 region has 15 residues. Germline V lookup: CDR1 MNHEY, CDR2 SMNVEV (reference sequence). CDR3 amino acids: CASSLSLTMTDTQYF. DNA of the CDR3: TGTGCCAGCAGTTTATCTTTGACCATGACAGATACGCAGTATTTT.

The chain recombines TRBV20-1 with TRBJ2-5; D is unresolved. Germline CDR1 and CDR2: DFQATT and SNEGSKA (reference sequence). This CDR3 has 10 residues. Trimming left V 6 bases short and J 2 bases short, with 4 bases between. This CDR3 reads CSALQETQYF. The CDR3 DNA reads as TGCAGTGCCCTTCAAGAGACCCAGTACTTC.

This clone has a single count. This sequence joins TRBV9 and TRBJ2-2, with a tentative D call TRBD2 (5 bases). This CDR3 has 15 amino acids. Trimming removed 0 bases at V and 5 bases at J, with 11 bases between. Germline-derived CDR1 and CDR2 are SGDLS and YYNGEE. CDR3: CASSVGPSGTGELFF. For the CDR3, the DNA is TGTGCCAGCAGCGTAGGGCCCTCGGGGACCGGGGAGCTGTTTTTT.

The DNA for the CDR3 is TGCGCCAGCAGCTTGCGGGAGGGGGCCAAAAACATTCAGTACTTC. This translates into CASSLREGAKNIQYF. J is TRBJ2-4 and V is TRBV5-1; 8 bases are shared with TRBD2. J lost 1 base, V lost 1 base, and 1 base had no gene match. CDR3 length: 15 residues. Germline values: CDR1 SGHRS, CDR2 YFSETQ.

This chain joins TRBV11-2 and TRBJ2-7; no reliable D call. This CDR3 region has 15 residues. CDR1 is SGHAT, CDR2 FQNNGV, per germline. The V end lost 1 base, the J end lost 0 bases, and 10 bases lay between the germline ends. The CDR3: CASSLGGSSSYEQYF. The CDR3 DNA sequence: TGTGCCAGCAGCTTAGGCGGATCAAGCTCCTACGAGCAGTACTTC.

The gene calls are TRBV6-7 and TRBJ2-7; D possibly corresponds to TRBD2 (5 bases). TRBV6-7 is noted as an ORF with a role that remains uncertain. Trimming cost V 7 bases and J 3 bases, with 19 bases left between them. The CDR3 has 15 amino acids. DNA of the CDR3: TGTGCCAGCATTCTTCGGGATTATAGGTACTACGAGCAGTACTTC. Translation gives CASILRDYRYYEQYF.

V and J are TRBV21-1 and TRBJ1-2; TRBD1 is taken as the D call from the table, unchecked against the DNA. TRBV21-1 is shown as a pseudogene. The length of the CDR3 is 15 residues. CDR3: CASSNQWQGNYGYTF. The CDR3 DNA reads as TGTGCCAGCAGCAATCAGTGGCAGGGTAACTATGGCTACACCTTC.

The V gene is TRBV4-2, the J gene TRBJ1-1, with no clear D. The ends were cut back, 5 bases at V and 4 bases at J, with 17 bases in the middle. The germline CDR1 and CDR2 sequences are LGHNA and YNFKEQ. This CDR3 spans 15 amino acids. The CDR3 region has the DNA TGTGCCAGCAGCTCCCTCCAGGAGTGGGGCACTGAAGCTTTCTTT. Translating it yields CASSSLQEWGTEAFF.

V usage is TRBV19 and J usage is TRBJ2-3; 8 bases match TRBD1. V gave up 5 bases and J gave up 2 bases; unmatched junction bases: 6. CDR1 LNHDA and CDR2 SQIVND come from the germline V gene (reference sequence). CDR3 length: 15 amino acids. The CDR3, as DNA: TGTGCCAGTAGTCCCGGGACAGGCCTCACAGATACGCAGTATTTT. It yields the protein CASSPGTGLTDTQYF. Combining the CDR3 with reference TRBV19 and TRBJ2-3 gives the whole variable domain DGGITQSPKYLFRKEGQNVTLSCEQNLNHDAMYWYRQDPGQGLRLIYYSQIVNDFQKGDIAEGYSVSREKKESFPLTVTSAQKNPTAFYLCASSPGTGLTDTQYFGPGTRLTVL.

This sequence joins TRBV7-3 and TRBJ2-2; 8 nucleotides align to TRBD1. There are 17 residues in the CDR3. V trimming: 5 bases; J trimming: 0 bases; junction bases outside the gene matches: 8. Germline CDR1 and CDR2: SGHTA and FQGTGA. The CDR3 region has the DNA TGTGCCAGCAGCACCCAACCGGGACAGGCGAACACCGGGGAGCTGTTTTTT. It codes for CASSTQPGQANTGELFF.

The chain recombines TRBV7-2 with TRBJ2-7, with TRBD2 as a possible D gene (6 bases). Trimming stripped 3 bases from V and 4 bases from J, with 16 bases between. CDR3 length equals 15 residues. Per germline, CDR1 SGHTA and CDR2 FQGNSA. In DNA form, the CDR3 reads TGTGCCAGCAGCTTGGGACGGAGGGGTGCGTACGAGCAGTACTTC. Translated: CASSLGRRGAYEQYF. Drawing the rest from reference TRBV7-2 and TRBJ2-7, the complete variable domain is GAGVSQSPSNKVTEKGKDVELRCDPISGHTALYWYRQSLGQGLEFLIYFQGNSAPDKSGLPSDRFSAERTGGSVSTLTIQRTQQEDSAVYLCASSLGRRGAYEQYFGPGTRLTVT.

The J gene is TRBJ1-1, the V gene TRBV7-2, with D possibly being TRBD1 (6 bases). From germline, CDR1 is SGHTA and CDR2 FQGNSA. V lost 6 bases and J 0 bases, leaving 14 bases between the germline ends. The CDR3 runs to 15 residues. This CDR3 reads CASSGHRALNTEAFF. The CDR3 DNA reads TGTGCCAGCAGTGGCCACAGGGCCTTGAACACTGAAGCTTTCTTT.

This clone was recorded once. The rearrangement joins TRBV6-2 or TRBV6-3 to TRBJ1-5; a possible D gene is TRBD1 (5 bases). Germline V gene data show CDR1 as MNHEY and CDR2 as SVGEGT. Trimming stripped 0 bases from V and 5 bases from J, with 11 bases between. The CDR3 extends over 15 amino acids. The CDR3 sequence is CASSYSILGHQPQHF. Written as DNA, the CDR3 is TGTGCCAGCAGTTACTCGATCTTGGGGCATCAGCCCCAGCATTTT.

V is TRBV12-3 or TRBV12-4 and J is TRBJ1-2; tentative D call: TRBD1 (6 bases). This CDR3 region has 13 residues. V was cut by 6 bases and J by 2 bases, with 10 bases left in between. This CDR3 is CASSRDRNYGYTF. The CDR3 coding sequence is TGTGCCAGCAGCCGCGACAGGAACTATGGCTACACCTTC.

This clone was seen a few times. This chain links TRBV7-8 with TRBJ1-2; 10 bases map to TRBD1. V dropped 7 bases and J dropped 7; count of bases not matched to a gene: 9. The CDR3 consists of 14 residues. CDR1 and CDR2 from the germline V gene are SGHVS and FQNEAQ. The CDR3 loop reads CASNPTGGDFGYTF. Here the CDR3 DNA reads TGTGCCAGCAACCCGACAGGGGGCGATTTTGGCTACACCTTC.

This clone has more than one count but fewer than ten. This sample includes further DNA sequences coding for the same CDR3. The chain links TRBV7-2 to TRBJ2-5; perhaps D is TRBD1 or TRBD2 (5 bases each). With 6 bases removed from V and 4 bases from J, the gap between germline ends came to 15 bases. Germline V gene lookup returns CDR1 SGHTA and CDR2 FQGNSA. The CDR3 is 14 amino acids. CDR3 DNA sequence: TGTGCCAGCAGGAGGGGCGGGCGTCCAGAGACCCAGTACTTC. Its translation: CASRRGGRPETQYF.

This clone appeared a few times. The gene calls are TRBV25-1 and TRBJ2-7; a weak D match, TRBD2 (6 bases). V dropped 3 bases and J dropped 1 base, with 10 bases sitting between them. CDR1 is MGHDK, CDR2 SYGVNS, per germline. The CDR3 length is 14 residues. CDR3 residues: CASSDPTSSYEQYF. The CDR3 bases are TGTGCCAGCAGTGACCCGACTAGTTCCTACGAGCAGTACTTC.

The V and J genes are TRBV7-3 and TRBJ2-7; D may match TRBD1 or TRBD2 (5 bases each). Germline CDR1 reads SGHTA; CDR2 reads FQGTGA. This CDR3 is built from 10 residues. V gave up 5 bases and J gave up 11 bases, with 10 bases separating them. CDR3 sequence: CASSLLGEYF. The DNA of the CDR3 is TGTGCCAGCAGCCTTTTGGGGGAGTACTTC.